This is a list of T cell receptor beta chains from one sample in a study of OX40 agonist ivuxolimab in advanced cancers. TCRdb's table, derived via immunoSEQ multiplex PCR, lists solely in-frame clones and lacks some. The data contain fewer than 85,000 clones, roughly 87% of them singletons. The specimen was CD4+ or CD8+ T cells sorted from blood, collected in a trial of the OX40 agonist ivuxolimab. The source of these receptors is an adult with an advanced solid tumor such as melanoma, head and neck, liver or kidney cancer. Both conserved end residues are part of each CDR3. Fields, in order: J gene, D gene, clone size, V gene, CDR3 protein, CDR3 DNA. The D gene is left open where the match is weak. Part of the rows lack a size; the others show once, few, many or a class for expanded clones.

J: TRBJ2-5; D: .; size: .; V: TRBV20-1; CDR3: CSARGGVEYF; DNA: TGCAGTGCTAGAGGCGGTGTTGAGTACTTC
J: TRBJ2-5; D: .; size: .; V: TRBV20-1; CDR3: CSAGGTQYF; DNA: TGCAGTGCTGGGGGGACCCAGTACTTC
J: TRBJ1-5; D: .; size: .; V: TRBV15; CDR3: CATSRDLAGGGNQPQHF; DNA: TGTGCCACCAGCAGAGATCTAGCTGGGGGCGGCAATCAGCCCCAGCATTTT
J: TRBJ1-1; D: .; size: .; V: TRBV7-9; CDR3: CASRSGGGAEAFF; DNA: TGTGCCAGCAGGAGTGGCGGAGGGGCTGAAGCTTTCTTT
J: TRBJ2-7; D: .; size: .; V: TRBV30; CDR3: CAWSPRGVYEQYF; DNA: TGTGCCTGGAGTCCACGGGGTGTCTACGAGCAGTACTTC
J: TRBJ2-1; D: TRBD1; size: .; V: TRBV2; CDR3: CASSARRAGQGANEQFF; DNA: TGTGCCAGCAGCGCACGTCGGGCGGGACAGGGGGCGAATGAGCAGTTCTTC
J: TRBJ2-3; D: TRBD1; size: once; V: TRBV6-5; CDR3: CASSFPGQGGSTQYF; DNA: TGTGCCAGCAGTTTCCCGGGACAGGGAGGAAGCACGCAGTATTTT
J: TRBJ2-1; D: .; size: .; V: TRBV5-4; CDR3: CASSLPRSSYNEQFF; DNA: TGTGCCAGCAGCTTACCCAGAAGCTCCTACAATGAGCAGTTCTTC
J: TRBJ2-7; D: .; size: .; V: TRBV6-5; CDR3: CASSRTNYEQYF; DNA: TGTGCCAGCAGTCGGACCAACTACGAGCAGTACTTC
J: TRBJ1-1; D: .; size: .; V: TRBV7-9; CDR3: CASSGAGARGEAFF; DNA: TGTGCCAGCAGCGGGGCAGGTGCGAGAGGTGAAGCTTTCTTT
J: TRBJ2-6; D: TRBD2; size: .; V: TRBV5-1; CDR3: CASSLTGTSGNSGANVLTF; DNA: TGCGCCAGCAGCTTAACCGGGACTAGCGGCAACTCTGGGGCCAACGTCCTGACTTTC
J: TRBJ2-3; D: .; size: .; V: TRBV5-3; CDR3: CARSLEGDTQYF; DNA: TGTGCCAGAAGCTTGGAGGGAGATACGCAGTATTTT
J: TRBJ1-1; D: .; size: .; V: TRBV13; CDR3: CASSLDRTEAFF; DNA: TGTGCCAGCAGCTTAGACAGGACTGAAGCTTTCTTT
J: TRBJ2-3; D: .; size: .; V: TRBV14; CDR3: CASSQRRFFTDTQYF; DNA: TGTGCCAGCAGTCAACGGCGGTTTTTCACAGATACGCAGTATTTT
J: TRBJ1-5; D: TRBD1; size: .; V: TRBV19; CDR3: CASSRTGGPYSNQPQHF; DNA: TGTGCCAGTAGTAGGACAGGGGGACCTTATAGCAATCAGCCCCAGCATTTT
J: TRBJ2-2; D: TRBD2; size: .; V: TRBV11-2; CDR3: CASSLVPSGRAGELFF; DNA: TGTGCCAGCAGCTTAGTTCCTAGCGGGAGGGCCGGGGAGCTGTTTTTT
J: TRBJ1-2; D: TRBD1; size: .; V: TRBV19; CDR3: CASSISRQGNYGYTF; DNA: TGTGCCAGTAGTATCTCGAGACAGGGGAACTATGGCTACACCTTC
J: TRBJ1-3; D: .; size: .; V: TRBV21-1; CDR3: CASSNGQEGNTIYF; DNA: TGTGCCAGCAGCAATGGACAGGAAGGAAACACCATATATTTT
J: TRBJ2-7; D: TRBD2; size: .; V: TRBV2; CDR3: CASIFLAGGGQQYF; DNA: TGTGCCAGCATCTTTCTAGCGGGGGGCGGGCAGCAGTACTTC
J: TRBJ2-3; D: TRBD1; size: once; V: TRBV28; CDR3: CASRDRGRTDTQYF; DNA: TGTGCCAGCAGGGACAGGGGGCGAACAGATACGCAGTATTTT
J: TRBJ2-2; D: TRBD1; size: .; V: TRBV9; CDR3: CASSVRTGGAPGELFF; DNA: TGTGCCAGCAGCGTTCGGACAGGGGGCGCGCCCGGGGAGCTGTTTTTT
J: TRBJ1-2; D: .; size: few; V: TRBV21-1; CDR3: CASSKGGRNYGYTF; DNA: TGTGCCAGCAGCAAAGGCGGTAGGAACTATGGCTACACCTTC
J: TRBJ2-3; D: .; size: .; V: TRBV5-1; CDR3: CATSYSDSTDTQYF; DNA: TGCGCCACCTCGTACTCGGACAGCACAGATACGCAGTATTTT
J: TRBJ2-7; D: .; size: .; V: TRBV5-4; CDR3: CASSYGPYEQYF; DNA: TGTGCCAGCAGCTACGGTCCCTACGAGCAGTACTTC
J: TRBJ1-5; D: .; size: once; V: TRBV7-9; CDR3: CASSLGGDQPQHF; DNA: TGTGCCAGCAGCTTAGGGGGTGATCAGCCCCAGCATTTT
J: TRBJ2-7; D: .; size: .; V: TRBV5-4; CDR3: CASSLLLDYEQYF; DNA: TGTGCCAGCAGCTTGTTGTTAGACTACGAGCAGTACTTC
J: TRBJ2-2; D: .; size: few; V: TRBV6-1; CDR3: CASSEPGAGLPGELFF; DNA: TGTGCCAGCAGTGAGCCGGGAGCCGGACTCCCCGGGGAGCTGTTTTTT
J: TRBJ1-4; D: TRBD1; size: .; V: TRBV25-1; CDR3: CASSEYRGVNEKLFF; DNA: TGTGCCAGCAGTGAATACAGGGGGGTGAATGAAAAACTGTTTTTT
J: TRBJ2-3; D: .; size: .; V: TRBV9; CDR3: CASSPRGINTDTQYF; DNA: TGTGCCAGCAGCCCTCGGGGTATAAACACAGATACGCAGTATTTT
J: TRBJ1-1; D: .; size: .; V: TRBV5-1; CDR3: CASSEGPNTEAFF; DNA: TGCGCCAGCAGCGAGGGCCCGAACACTGAAGCTTTCTTT
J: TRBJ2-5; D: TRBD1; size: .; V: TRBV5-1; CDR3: CASSPGGGETQYF; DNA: TGCGCCAGCAGCCCAGGGGGTGGAGAGACCCAGTACTTC
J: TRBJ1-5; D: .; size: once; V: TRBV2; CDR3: CASSVEVVGLGNQPQHF; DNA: TGTGCCAGCAGTGTCGAGGTGGTAGGGTTGGGCAATCAGCCCCAGCATTTT
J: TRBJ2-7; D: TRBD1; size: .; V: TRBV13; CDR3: CASSRQGVVGQYF; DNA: TGTGCCAGCAGTCGACAGGGAGTGGTGGGGCAGTACTTC
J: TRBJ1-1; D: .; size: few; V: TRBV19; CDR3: CASSIGGTLDTEAFF; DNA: TGTGCCAGTAGTATTGGGGGGACATTGGACACTGAAGCTTTCTTT
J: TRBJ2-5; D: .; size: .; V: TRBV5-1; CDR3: CASSLRDETQYF; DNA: TGCGCCAGCAGCTTGAGGGACGAGACCCAGTACTTC
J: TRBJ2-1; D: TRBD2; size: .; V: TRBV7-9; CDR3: CASSSQAGGPGNEQFF; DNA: TGTGCCAGCAGCTCCCAAGCGGGAGGGCCCGGGAATGAGCAGTTCTTC
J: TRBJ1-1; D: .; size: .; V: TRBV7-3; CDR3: CASSSLVNTEAFF; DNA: TGTGCCAGCAGCTCCCTGGTTAACACTGAAGCTTTCTTT
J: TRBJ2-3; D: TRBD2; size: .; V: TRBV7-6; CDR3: CASSLRRTGGGADTQYF; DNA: TGTGCCAGCAGCCTCCGGCGCACGGGAGGGGGAGCAGATACGCAGTATTTT
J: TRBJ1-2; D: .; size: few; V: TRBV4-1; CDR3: CASSQDHRTDMIYGYTF; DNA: TGCGCCAGCAGCCAAGATCATCGGACAGACATGATCTATGGCTACACCTTC
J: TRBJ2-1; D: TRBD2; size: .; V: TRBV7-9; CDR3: CASSLQLAGPNEQFF; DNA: TGTGCCAGCAGCTTACAGCTAGCGGGGCCCAATGAGCAGTTCTTC
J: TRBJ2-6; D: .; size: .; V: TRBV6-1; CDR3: CASSDQGRGANVLTF; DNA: TGTGCCAGCAGTGATCAGGGGCGCGGGGCCAACGTCCTGACTTTC
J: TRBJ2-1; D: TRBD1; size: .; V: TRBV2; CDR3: CASSSGTGGNNEQLF; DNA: TGTGCCAGCAGTTCGGGGACAGGGGGGAACAATGAGCAGCTCTTC
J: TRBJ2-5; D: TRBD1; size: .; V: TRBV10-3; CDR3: CAISGQGKETQYF; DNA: TGTGCCATCAGTGGACAGGGGAAAGAGACCCAGTACTTC
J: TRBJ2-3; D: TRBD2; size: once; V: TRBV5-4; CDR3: CASSRTSGGTDTQYF; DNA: TGTGCCAGCAGCAGGACTAGCGGTGGCACAGATACGCAGTATTTT
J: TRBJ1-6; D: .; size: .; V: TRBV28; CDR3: CASTRNSPLHF; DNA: TGTGCCAGCACCCGTAATTCACCCCTCCACTTT
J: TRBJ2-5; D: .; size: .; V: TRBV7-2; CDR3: CASSRDYQETQYF; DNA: TGTGCCAGCAGCCGAGACTACCAAGAGACCCAGTACTTC
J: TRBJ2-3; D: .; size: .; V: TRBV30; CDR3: CAWSVATLDTQYF; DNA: TGTGCCTGGAGTGTTGCCACACTAGATACGCAGTATTTT
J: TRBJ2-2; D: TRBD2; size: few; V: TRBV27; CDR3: CASSWTSGVTGELFF; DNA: TGTGCCAGCAGTTGGACTAGCGGGGTGACCGGGGAGCTGTTTTTT
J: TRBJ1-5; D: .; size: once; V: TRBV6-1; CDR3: CASGPGAHQPQHF; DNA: TGTGCCAGCGGTCCCGGGGCCCATCAGCCCCAGCATTTT
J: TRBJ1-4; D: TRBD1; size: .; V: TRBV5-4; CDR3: CASSSLTTGGEEKLFF; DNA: TGTGCCAGCAGCTCCCTCACGACAGGGGGCGAGGAAAAACTGTTTTTT
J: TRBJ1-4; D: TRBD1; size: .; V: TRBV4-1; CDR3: CASSQDWTGGKLLFF; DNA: TGCGCCAGCAGCCAAGATTGGACAGGGGGTAAATTACTGTTTTTT
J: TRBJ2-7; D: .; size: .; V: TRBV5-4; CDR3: CASSFGVEQYF; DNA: TGTGCCAGCAGCTTCGGGGTGGAGCAGTACTTC
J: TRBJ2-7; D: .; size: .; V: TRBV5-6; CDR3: CASSLPDSYEQYF; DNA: TGTGCCAGCAGCTTACCCGATTCCTACGAGCAGTACTTC
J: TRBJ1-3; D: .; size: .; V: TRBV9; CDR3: CASSLESSGNTIYF; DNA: TGTGCCAGCAGCCTGGAGAGCTCTGGAAACACCATATATTTT
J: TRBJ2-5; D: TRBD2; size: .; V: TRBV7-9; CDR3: CASSLKSGRETQYF; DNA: TGTGCCAGCAGCTTAAAGAGCGGGAGAGAGACCCAGTACTTC